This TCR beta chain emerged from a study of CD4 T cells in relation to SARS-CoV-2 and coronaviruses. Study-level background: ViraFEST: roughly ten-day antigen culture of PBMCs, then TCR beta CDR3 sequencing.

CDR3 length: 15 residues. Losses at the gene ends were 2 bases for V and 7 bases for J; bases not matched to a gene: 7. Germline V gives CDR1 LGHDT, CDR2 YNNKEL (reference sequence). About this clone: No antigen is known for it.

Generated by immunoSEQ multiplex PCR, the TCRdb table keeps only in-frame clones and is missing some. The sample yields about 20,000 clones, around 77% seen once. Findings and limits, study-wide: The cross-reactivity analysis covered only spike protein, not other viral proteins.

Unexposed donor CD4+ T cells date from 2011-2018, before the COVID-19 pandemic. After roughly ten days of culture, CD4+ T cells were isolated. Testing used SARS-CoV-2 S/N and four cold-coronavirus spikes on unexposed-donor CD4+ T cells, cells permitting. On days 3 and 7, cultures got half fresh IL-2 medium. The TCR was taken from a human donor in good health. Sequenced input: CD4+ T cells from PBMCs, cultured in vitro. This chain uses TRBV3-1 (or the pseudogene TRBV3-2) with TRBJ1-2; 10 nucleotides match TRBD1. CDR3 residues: CASSQRTGGASGYTF. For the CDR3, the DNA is TGTGCCAGCAGCCAAAGGACAGGGGGTGCGTCTGGCTACACCTTC.